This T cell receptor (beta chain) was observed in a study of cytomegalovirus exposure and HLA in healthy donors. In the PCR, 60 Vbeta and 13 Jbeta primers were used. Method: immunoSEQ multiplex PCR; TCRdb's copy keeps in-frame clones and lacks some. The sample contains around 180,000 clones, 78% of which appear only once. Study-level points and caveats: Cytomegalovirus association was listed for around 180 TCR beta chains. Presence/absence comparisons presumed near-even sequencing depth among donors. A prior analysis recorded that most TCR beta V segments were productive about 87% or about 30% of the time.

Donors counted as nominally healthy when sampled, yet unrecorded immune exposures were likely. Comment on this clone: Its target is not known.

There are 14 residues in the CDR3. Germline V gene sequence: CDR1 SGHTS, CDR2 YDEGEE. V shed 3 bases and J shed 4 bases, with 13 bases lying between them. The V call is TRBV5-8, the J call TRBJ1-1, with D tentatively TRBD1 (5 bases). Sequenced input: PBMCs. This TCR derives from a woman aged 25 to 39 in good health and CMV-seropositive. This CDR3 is CASSSRWGGTEAFF. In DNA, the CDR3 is TGTGCCAGCAGCTCACGGTGGGGGGGCACTGAAGCTTTCTTT.